One TCR beta chain is described in this entry. Its antigen is not known. The repertoire was sequenced with immunoSEQ multiplex PCR; TCRdb's copy has only in-frame clones and lacks some. Counted here are roughly 40,000 clones, roughly 77% occurring once; the ten biggest clones make up around 4.8%. This specimen comes from a study of neoadjuvant anti-PD-1 for oral cavity cancer. Across the whole study: Around day 43, patients without progression received a fourth nivolumab dose before surgery.

Time point given: after neoadjuvant nivolumab, at surgical resection. Blood cells were analyzed directly, without culture or expansion. The V segment lost 1 base and the J segment 2 bases; nucleotides outside the gene matches: 7. CDR1 and CDR2 (germline): SGDLS, YYNGEE. CDR3 size: 17 residues. The study, taken as a whole, reports: Treg/Th17 ratio rose with pretreatment blood and fell with post-treatment tumor TCRbeta clonality. Non-responders to neoadjuvant nivolumab had significantly more clonal PBMC T cells than responders.

The source of this sequence is a person aged 35-79 years with oral cavity squamous cell carcinoma. The chain links TRBV9 to TRBJ2-3; 10 positions agree with TRBD2. The sequencing used PBMCs, collected after nivolumab (anti-PD-1) treatment. CDR3 DNA: TGTGCCAGCAGCGTACGGTTTCTAGCGGGAGACACAGATACGCAGTATTTT. It specifies CASSVRFLAGDTDTQYF.